This TCR beta chain was documented in a study of blood T cell repertoires in COVID-19 (dated by TCRdb to 2019 to 2021). Describing the broader study: Collaborator samples came from the United States, Italy and Spain and covered acute and convalescent phases of COVID-19. The prospective study material was composed of cDNA or gDNA derived from T cells, B-cell-depleted T cells, or PBMCs. Where HLA class I and class II types were available, the types were taken from metadata supplied by the sample provider, not from assay-based typing. Samples were obtained from the ongoing ImmuneRACE study (first 160 participants) and from about 1,300 subjects provided by 6 global collaborators. Deeply sampled blood TCRbeta repertoires from subjects exposed to, actively infected with, or recovered from COVID-19 were included in the dataset. The repertoires were made available in a free public database intended to serve as a resource for research on the immune response to SARS-CoV-2. A de-identified subject ID, COVID-19 status, age in years and sex were almost always included in the sample metadata. The study at large found these results: How much clinical and demographic metadata was included differed by source and by participant, and the metadata was provided uncurated.

In the prospective study, participants were about 18 to 95 years old, resided in 24 geographic areas of the United States, and were enrolled through a virtual design. In the prospective study, cohorts were assigned on the basis of participant-reported clinical history obtained from a screening survey and a study questionnaire. ImmuneRACE Cohort 3 recovered participants were defined by two consecutive negative NP/OP PCR tests, healthcare professional clearance, or symptom resolution. Mobile phlebotomists in the prospective study collected whole blood, serum and a nasopharyngeal or oropharyngeal swab from every participant. Additional blood draws and questionnaires over an approximately two-month period could optionally be provided by prospective study participants. Blood samples from the prospective study were shipped frozen or at room temperature prior to DNA extraction. Note on this clone: Its antigen is still unknown. Base qualities were left out, and no much larger clone turns up one base away.

TCRbeta CDR3 regions were amplified from genomic DNA by means of the immunoSEQ Assay, a bias-controlled multiplex PCR. In the paper's pipeline: The number of nucleated cells in each sample was estimated by amplification of reference gene primers within the assay. To quantify the absolute abundance of each unique TCRbeta CDR3 rearrangement, sequence reads were collapsed and filtered. Productive Simpson clonality was computed per sample as the square root of Simpson's diversity index over productive rearrangements. TCRdb re-hosts the immuneACCESS table, in-frame sequences only. Its copies lack some clones; in the studies checked, an unresolved V gene accounts for under half of them, and the cause for the rest is not known. The V and J calls and clone size are taken from that table; D and trimming were inferred from the DNA. In all, the sample holds under 200,000 clones, and approximately 81% of those were seen once. The ten largest clones represent over 15% of the sample.

There are 15 amino acids in the CDR3, from cysteine to phenylalanine inclusive. Only the CDR3 DNA is retained, 45 bases long and in frame from the first base. From the germline V gene (reference sequence), CDR1 is SGHAT and CDR2 is FQDESV. V is reduced by 6 bases and J by 0 bases, leaving a spacing of 11 bases between them. This TCR was recovered from a man aged 55 to 69 who had recovered from COVID-19. The sequencing sample was made of PBMCs or T cells enriched from blood (not recorded which). The chain is assembled from TRBV11-1 and TRBJ2-2; TRBD1 is possibly the D segment (5 matching bases). The bases read TGTGCCAGCAGGCCTAGGGGTTCGAACACCGGGGAGCTGTTTTTT. This is translated as CASRPRGSNTGELFF.